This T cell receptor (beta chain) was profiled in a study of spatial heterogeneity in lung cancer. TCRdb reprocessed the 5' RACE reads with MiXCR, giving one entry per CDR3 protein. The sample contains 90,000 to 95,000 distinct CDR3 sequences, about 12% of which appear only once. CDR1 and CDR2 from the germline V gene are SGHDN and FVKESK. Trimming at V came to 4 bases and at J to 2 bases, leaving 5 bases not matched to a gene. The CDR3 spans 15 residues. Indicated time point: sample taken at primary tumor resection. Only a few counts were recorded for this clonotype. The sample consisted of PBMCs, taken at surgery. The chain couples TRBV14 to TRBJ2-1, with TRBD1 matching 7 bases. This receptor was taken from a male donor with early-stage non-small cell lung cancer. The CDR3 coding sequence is TGTGCCAGCAGCCCTTGGACAGGACCCTACAATGAGCAGTTCTTC. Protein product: CASSPWTGPYNEQFF.